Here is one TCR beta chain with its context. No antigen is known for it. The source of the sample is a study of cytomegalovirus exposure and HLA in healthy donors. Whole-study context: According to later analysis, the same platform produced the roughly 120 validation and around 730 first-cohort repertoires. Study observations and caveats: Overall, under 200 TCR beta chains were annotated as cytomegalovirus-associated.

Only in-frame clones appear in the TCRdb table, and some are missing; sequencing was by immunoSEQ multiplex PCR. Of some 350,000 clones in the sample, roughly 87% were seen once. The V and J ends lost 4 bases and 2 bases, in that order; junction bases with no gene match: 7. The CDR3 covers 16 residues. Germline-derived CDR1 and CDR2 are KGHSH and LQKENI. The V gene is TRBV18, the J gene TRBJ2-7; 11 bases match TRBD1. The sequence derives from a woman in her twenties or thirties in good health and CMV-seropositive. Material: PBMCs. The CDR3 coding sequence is TGTGCCAGCTCACAACAGGGACAGGGGGAAACCTACGAGCAGTACTTC. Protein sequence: CASSQQGQGETYEQYF. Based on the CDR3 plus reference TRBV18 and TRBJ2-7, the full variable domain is NAGVMQNPRHLVRRRGQEARLRCSPMKGHSHVYWYRQLPEEGLKFMVYLQKENIIDESGMPKERFSAEFPKEGPSILRIQQVVRGDSAAYFCASSQQGQGETYEQYFGPGTRLTVT.